One and the same sample provided the 16 T cell receptor beta chains below, sequenced in a study of CD8 T cells in ankylosing spondylitis (dated by TCRdb to between 2016 and 2019). The method behind the library was 5' RACE. The listed sequencing device is Illumina HiSeq 2500. Using fastp at Q25 and MiXCR, TCRdb reprocessed the public reads and kept productive beta chains. A single entry per CDR3 protein holds the most common genes and DNA from its merged rows. This sample has under 250,000 distinct CDR3 sequences in its table, and approximately 8% of those were observed once. Clones ranked in the top ten supply roughly 5% of the sample. Sequencing used blood, either unsorted or a sorted T cell fraction (not recorded which). Receptors originate from a female donor with ankylosing spondylitis or in good health (not recorded which).

The table lists this clonotype with many counts. The chain recombines TRBV6-5 with TRBJ2-1; D is unclear. CDR3 size: 11 residues. CDR1 is MNHEY and CDR2 is SVGAGI in the germline V gene. V was shortened by 6 bases and J by 10 bases, with 10 bases between the two germline ends. This CDR3 is CASSFGEEQFF. CDR3 bases: TGTGCCAGCAGCTTTGGAGAGGAGCAGTTCTTC.

This clonotype was seen at least ten times. The genes are TRBV29-1 and TRBJ1-1, with 7 nucleotides matching TRBD1. Germline V CDR1 and CDR2: SQVTM, ANQGSEA. The CDR3 runs to 14 residues. V gave up 4 bases and J gave up 1 base; unmatched junction bases: 6. The CDR3 coding sequence is TGCAGCGTTGCGGCCGGGACAGAGAACACTGAAGCTTTCTTT. This translates into CSVAAGTENTEAFF.

This clonotype came up once. The J gene is TRBJ2-1, the V gene TRBV19; TRBD2 matches 13 bases. With 5 bases clipped from V and 5 bases from J, the junction kept 6 bases outside the gene matches. Per germline, CDR1 LNHDA and CDR2 SQIVND (reference sequence). The CDR3 sequence is 16 residues long. Here the CDR3 DNA reads TGTGCCAGTAGTCTCCCGGGACTAGCGGGAAACAATGAGCAGTTCTTC. This codes for CASSLPGLAGNNEQFF.

There are many counts of this clonotype. The chain is built from TRBV3-1 and TRBJ1-1; possible D gene TRBD1, 5 bases. Trimming removed 3 bases at V and 8 bases at J, with 16 bases between. CDR3 length equals 14 residues. The germline gives CDR1 LGHDT, CDR2 YNNKEL (reference sequence). CDR3: CASSHRQGTGEAFF. DNA for the CDR3: TGTGCCAGCAGCCACCGCCAGGGAACAGGAGAAGCTTTCTTT.

This clonotype was counted only a few times. CDR3 region: CSVGISGGGADTQYF. In DNA, the CDR3 is TGCAGCGTTGGAATTAGCGGGGGGGGCGCAGATACGCAGTATTTT. The rearrangement uses TRBV29-1 and TRBJ2-3; 11 bases map to TRBD2. V was pared by 4 bases and J by 4 bases, with 7 bases of the junction left unmatched. CDR3 size: 15 residues. The germline gives CDR1 SQVTM, CDR2 ANQGSEA.

This clonotype was counted many times. The CDR3 region is CASSLAVPETQYF. The CDR3 DNA sequence: TGCGCCAGCAGTTTAGCGGTTCCGGAGACCCAGTACTTC. The rearrangement joins TRBV5-1 to TRBJ2-5, with a weak D call TRBD2 (6 bases). V lost 5 bases and J lost 5, with 13 bases in between. Germline CDR1 reads SGHRS; CDR2 reads YFSETQ. The CDR3 length is 13 residues.

This clonotype was seen only a few times. The genes are TRBV6-1 and TRBJ1-5, with D unresolved. The CDR3 totals 13 residues. CDR1 is MNHNS and CDR2 is SASEGT in the germline V gene. V gave up 7 bases and J gave up 8 bases, with 15 bases separating them. The CDR3 DNA is TGTGCCAGCAATACTGACCCGGAGGAGCCCCAGCATTTT. Protein sequence: CASNTDPEEPQHF.

In its sample, this clonotype was seen many times. This chain's CDR3 is CASTYLGTEAFF. Here the CDR3 DNA reads TGTGCCAGCACCTATTTAGGAACTGAAGCTTTCTTT. The V and J genes are TRBV12-3 or TRBV12-4 and TRBJ1-1, with D uncertain. V was shortened by 7 bases and J by 5 bases, with 11 bases between the two germline ends. There are 12 residues in the CDR3.

This clonotype was recorded at least ten times. The V call is TRBV7-2, the J call TRBJ1-2, with 7 bases that match TRBD1. Germline CDR1 is SGHTA and CDR2 is FQGNSA. The CDR3 is 15 residues long. With 5 bases clipped from V and 7 bases from J, the junction kept 13 bases outside the gene matches. CDR3 DNA: TGTGCCAGCAGCCTCACAGGGGACGTCATTGGTGGCTACACCTTC. This gives the protein CASSLTGDVIGGYTF.

In its sample, this clonotype was seen many times. The V and J genes are TRBV3-1 and TRBJ1-2; 8 bases are shared with TRBD1. The germline V gene encodes CDR1 LGHDT and CDR2 YNNKEL (reference sequence). The CDR3 loop spans 15 amino acids. Trimming removed 4 bases from V and 8 bases from J; junction bases left unmatched: 12. In DNA form, the CDR3 reads TGTGCCAGCAGCCCGAATACCGGACAGGGCCAGGGCTACACCTTC. Encoded protein: CASSPNTGQGQGYTF.

This clonotype was counted at least ten times. This chain joins TRBV12-3 or TRBV12-4 and TRBJ2-6; 8 positions match TRBD1. The CDR3 has 18 residues. Trimming at V came to 5 bases and at J to 0 bases, leaving 9 bases not matched to a gene. The CDR3 DNA is TGTGCCAGCAGTCCGCGACAGGGGCGTAGCTCTGGGGCCAACGTCCTGACTTTC. Encoded protein: CASSPRQGRSSGANVLTF.

This clonotype was seen many times. J is TRBJ2-7 and V is TRBV14; a possible D gene is TRBD1 (6 bases). The V end lost 1 base, the J end lost 3 bases, and 13 bases lay between the germline ends. CDR1 and CDR2 from the germline V gene are SGHDN and FVKESK. There are 15 residues in the CDR3. CDR3 in amino acids: CASSQATGPIYEQYF. CDR3 in DNA: TGTGCCAGCAGCCAAGCTACAGGGCCGATCTACGAGCAGTACTTC.

This clonotype was counted many times. The V and J genes are TRBV28 and TRBJ1-6; D not certain. This CDR3 has 12 residues. The germline gives CDR1 MDHEN, CDR2 SYDVKM. V was cut by 6 bases and J by 3 bases, with 3 bases left in between. The CDR3 coding sequence is TGTGCCAGCAGGGACTATAATTCACCCCTCCACTTT. Protein sequence: CASRDYNSPLHF.

This clonotype occurred many times. As DNA, the CDR3 is TGTGCCAGCAGGCCGGGACGCGGTGGCTACACCTTC. Protein product: CASRPGRGGYTF. This chain joins TRBV27 and TRBJ1-2, with D maybe TRBD1 (5 bases). Trimming stripped 6 bases from V and 7 bases from J, with 12 bases between. CDR3 length: 12 residues. Germline V gene lookup returns CDR1 MNHEY and CDR2 SMNVEV (reference sequence).

This clonotype was detected ten times or more. The chain recombines TRBV25-1 with TRBJ2-1, with 7 positions matching TRBD2. The CDR3 has 15 amino acids. V trimming: 2 bases; J trimming: 7 bases; junction bases outside the gene matches: 8. Germline lookup yields CDR1 MGHDK and CDR2 SYGVNS. CDR3 region: CASSEGSFGGNEQFF. CDR3 nucleotides: TGTGCCAGCAGTGAAGGGTCGTTCGGGGGGAATGAGCAGTTCTTC.

This clonotype was seen a few times. This chain uses TRBV20-1 with TRBJ2-6; D not resolved. The CDR3 is 17 amino acids. V was pared by 1 base and J by 0 bases, with 13 bases between. CDR1 is DFQATT, CDR2 SNEGSKA, per germline (reference sequence). This CDR3 reads CSARGNRRPSGANVLTF. CDR3 coding DNA: TGCAGTGCTAGAGGGAATCGACGCCCCTCTGGGGCCAACGTCCTGACTTTC.